The text below deals with one TCR beta chain. CDR3 length: 11 amino acids. TCRdb fed the RT-PCR reads into MiXCR, producing one record per CDR3 protein. The sample yields about a million distinct CDR3 sequences, over 15% seen once. The entry originates in a study of patients and donors after allogeneic stem cell transplantation. The chain combines TRBV21-1 with TRBJ2-5; TRBD2, the table's D call, lacks a check against the DNA. TRBV21-1 is annotated as a pseudogene. Sequencing input: blood, either unsorted or a sorted T cell fraction (not recorded which). The clonotype comes from a human donor who was either an allogeneic HSCT recipient or a stem cell or donor lymphocyte infusion donor (not recorded which). It is not recorded whose cells these are; they may come from a transplant donor. The CDR3 bases are TGTGCCAGAGGAGGGCGGGAGACCCAGTACTTC. Translated: CARGGRETQYF.